This TCR beta chain was captured by sequencing in a study of shared clonotypes between healthy human individuals. Study information: Each donor's CD4 naive and CD4 memory cells filled three plates apiece, CD8 naive two, and CD8 memory one.

Germline V gene lookup returns CDR1 MDHEN and CDR2 SYDVKM. This CDR3 has 17 residues. Trimming removed 5 bases from V and 8 bases from J, with 24 bases in between. Study findings and constraints: Rarefaction curves obtained for sorted subsets showed sequencing incomplete despite large depth.

Produced via immunoSEQ multiplex PCR; TCRdb's table is partial and in-frame only. The table includes approximately 100,000 clones, approximately 70% detected once. About this clone itself: Its antigen is currently unknown.

All the donors were Caucasian adults who lived in Nashville, Tennessee. Combination of CD45RO+ cells with CCR7-negative CD45RA+ TemRA cells was used for CD8 memory. The chain is built from TRBV28 and TRBJ1-4, with D perhaps TRBD1 (6 bases). This TCR came from a young woman in good health. The sample comprised memory CD8+ T cells sorted from blood. Sample subset: CD45RO+ cells pooled with CCR7-negative TemRA cells. The CDR3: CASSNPSRTAVFEKLFF. CDR3 in DNA: TGTGCCAGCAGTAACCCCTCTCGGACAGCCGTCTTCGAAAAACTGTTTTTT.